The 10 T cell receptor beta chains in this list originate from one sample, sequenced in a study of CD8+ T cells in alopecia areata. RNA was isolated and reverse transcribed to cDNA, the sequencing template. Profiled with immunoSEQ multiplex PCR; TCRdb holds only in-frame clones, not every one. Of 160,000 or so clones in the sample, 67% were seen once. The sample was CD8+ T cells sorted from blood, taken at week 0. Every receptor here comes from a human donor with alopecia areata.

Only a few counts were recorded for this clone. The V call is TRBV7-9, the J call TRBJ2-3, with D possibly matching TRBD2 (6 bases). V was cut by 0 bases and J by 8 bases, with 9 bases left in between. The CDR3 is 13 residues long. Looked up from germline, CDR1 is SEHNR and CDR2 is FQNEAQ (reference sequence). The CDR3 DNA reads as TGTGCCAGCAGCTTAGCGTTCGGGGGTACGCAGTATTTT. It translates to CASSLAFGGTQYF.

This clone was counted once. The chain recombines TRBV6-5 with TRBJ2-5, with 12 positions matching TRBD2. This CDR3 is built from 15 residues. Trimming took 7 bases from V and 5 from J; bases not matched to a gene: 8. The V gene's germline CDR1 is MNHEY and CDR2 SVGAGI. The CDR3 spells CASTLAGGLGETQYF. Here the CDR3 DNA reads TGTGCCAGCACTCTAGCGGGGGGGCTTGGGGAGACCCAGTACTTC.

The chain carries TRBV29-1 and TRBJ2-7; D assignment may be TRBD1 or TRBD2 (5 bases each). Germline assignment: CDR1 SQVTM and CDR2 ANQGSEA. The length of the CDR3 is 13 residues. V was shortened by 7 bases and J by 1 base, with 14 bases between the two germline ends. CDR3 in DNA: TGCAGCGGGGGAGAGGGGAGTTCCTACGAGCAGTACTTC. It yields the protein CSGGEGSSYEQYF.

This chain uses TRBV20-1 with TRBJ2-7, with 7 bases matching TRBD1. V lost 6 bases to trimming and J lost 6 bases; unmatched junction nucleotides: 5. This CDR3 is built from 11 residues. CDR1 is DFQATT, CDR2 SNEGSKA, per germline (reference sequence). The CDR3 sequence: CSAYRGSEQYF. CDR3 DNA sequence: TGCAGTGCCTACAGGGGCTCCGAGCAGTACTTC.

This chain uses TRBV11-1 with TRBJ2-2; D gene unclear. This CDR3 is 15 amino acids long. The V gene lost 0 bases and the J gene lost 0 bases, with 5 bases spanning the gap. Germline values: CDR1 SGHAT, CDR2 FQDESV (reference sequence). CDR3 DNA sequence: TGTGCCAGCAGCTTAGCGGCCACGAACACCGGGGAGCTGTTTTTT. This codes for CASSLAATNTGELFF.

The J gene is TRBJ1-6, the V gene TRBV7-9; D gene unclear. Germline CDR1 and CDR2: SEHNR and FQNEAQ (reference sequence). The CDR3 has 14 amino acids. V shed 1 base and J shed 10 bases, with 11 bases lying between them. The CDR3 reads CASSLGTVESPLHF. CDR3 DNA: TGTGCCAGCAGCTTAGGGACGGTCGAATCACCCCTCCACTTT.

The chain carries TRBV6-5 and TRBJ1-4; the D is unclear. The CDR3 totals 13 residues. The V gene's germline CDR1 is MNHEY and CDR2 SVGAGI. The CDR3 DNA sequence: TGTGCAAGCGGGCAGTTTCGGAATGAAAAACTGTTTTTT. This codes for CASGQFRNEKLFF.

The rearrangement uses TRBV29-1 and TRBJ2-3, with TRBD1 as a possible D gene (6 bases). Germline-derived CDR1 and CDR2 are SQVTM and ANQGSEA. The CDR3 runs 14 residues. The ends were cut back, 6 bases at V and 7 bases at J, with 20 bases in the middle. The CDR3 sequence is CSVPDRLAKYTQYF. The CDR3 DNA follows: TGCAGCGTCCCCGACAGGCTGGCGAAATATACGCAGTATTTT.

In DNA, the CDR3 is TGCGCCAGCCGCACCGAGTATGGCTACACCTTC. Translation gives CASRTEYGYTF. V and J are TRBV5-1 and TRBJ1-2; no clear D. The CDR3 is made up of 11 amino acids. In germline, CDR1 is SGHRS, CDR2 YFSETQ. V lost 7 bases, J lost 5 bases, and 9 bases lay in between.

This clone came up a few times. The rearrangement uses TRBV30 and TRBJ2-3; possibly TRBD1 or TRBD2 for D (5 bases each). V lost 2 bases, J lost 5 bases, and 11 bases lay in between. Germline V gene lookup returns CDR1 GTSNPN and CDR2 SVGIG (reference sequence). The CDR3 has 13 amino acids. CDR3 residues: CAWSFGAGDTQYF. In nucleotides, the CDR3 is TGTGCCTGGAGTTTCGGGGCGGGAGATACGCAGTATTTT.